What follows are 5 T cell receptor beta chains derived from one specimen sequenced in a study of shared clonotypes between healthy human individuals. The protocol was immunoSEQ multiplex PCR, while the TCRdb copy is restricted to in-frame clones and leaves out a portion. The profile shows some 1,600,000 clones, approximately 98% of them singletons. What was sequenced was naive CD4+ T cells sorted from blood. Documented subset: CD45RA+ positively selected. These receptors came from a man under 40 in good health.

This chain connects TRBV7-9 to TRBJ2-5; perhaps TRBD2 as D (6 bases). This CDR3 spans 15 amino acids. Germline V CDR1 and CDR2: SEHNR, FQNEAQ (reference sequence). Trimming cost V 1 base and J 5 bases, with 14 bases left between them. The CDR3 sequence: CASSLDGSHRETQYF. CDR3 sequence (DNA): TGTGCCAGCAGCTTAGACGGGAGCCACAGGGAGACCCAGTACTTC.

The chain employs TRBV5-4 and TRBJ1-1; D is uncertain. Germline V CDR1 and CDR2: SGHNT, YYREEE (reference sequence). Deletions cut 0 bases from V and 6 bases from J, with 12 bases between. The CDR3 has 14 amino acids. CDR3 sequence: CASSLALQGAEAFF. CDR3 in DNA: TGTGCCAGCAGCTTGGCCCTTCAAGGCGCTGAAGCTTTCTTT. Full variable domain (missing parts from reference TRBV5-4 and TRBJ1-1): ETGVTQSPTHLIKTRGQQVTLRCSSQSGHNTVSWYQQALGQGPQFIFQYYREEENGRGNFPPRFSGLQFPNYSSELNVNALELDDSALYLCASSLALQGAEAFFGQGTRLTVV.

The chain recombines TRBV5-1 with TRBJ1-1; D is possibly TRBD1 (5 bases). V was shortened by 1 base and J by 1 base, with 17 bases between the two germline ends. Germline V CDR1 and CDR2: SGHRS, YFSETQ. CDR3 length: 17 amino acids. CDR3 nucleotides: TGCGCCAGCAGCTTGAGCGGCACAGGAAGCCAGAACACTGAAGCTTTCTTT. Protein sequence: CASSLSGTGSQNTEAFF.

This clone was recorded once. CDR3 sequence reads: CASSLTTIPSCYEQYF. The CDR3 DNA sequence: TGCGCCAGCAGTCTGACCACTATCCCCTCTTGCTACGAGCAGTACTTC. The V and J genes are TRBV23-1 and TRBJ2-7; D is unclear. TRBV23-1 is recorded as an ORF, its role being uncertain. The CDR3 totals 16 residues. The germline V and J ends were trimmed by 4 bases and 3 bases, with 19 bases remaining between them.

The V and J genes are TRBV4-2 and TRBJ2-1; 10 bases align to TRBD2. J was trimmed by 4 bases and V by 2 bases; bases with no gene match: 20. The CDR3 covers 21 residues. In germline, CDR1 is LGHNA, CDR2 YNFKEQ. CDR3 amino acids: CASSQPHSSGSVPVRYNEQFF. The CDR3 bases are TGTGCCAGCAGCCAACCCCACTCTAGCGGGAGTGTTCCGGTGAGGTACAATGAGCAGTTCTTC.